This TCR beta chain was recovered during a study of a mutant IDH1 vaccine in newly diagnosed glioma. Study-level information: Treated patients showed a male proportion of roughly 60%, a female proportion of 37.5%, and a mean age of 40.4 years.

Per germline, CDR1 KGHSH and CDR2 LQKENI. Trimming took off 4 bases at V and 3 bases at J, with 12 bases between the two ends. This CDR3 spans 15 amino acids. Time point here: baseline, week 1 (first vaccination visit). Treatment: pre-vaccination baseline after standard-of-care therapy. New WHO grade 3 or 4 IDH1-mutant, ATRX-lost astrocytomas were present in all donors. TCRdb's copy holds only in-frame clones and misses some; the assay was immunoSEQ multiplex PCR. This sample has around 16,000 clones; about 95% occur once, and the top ten carry approximately 3.8%. This TCR derives from a woman in her late teens or twenties with glioma. Some clones in this sample may be carry-over from other donors' samples. The chain links TRBV18 to TRBJ2-2; the D gene is possibly TRBD1 (5 bases). The input for sequencing was peripheral blood mononuclear cells (PBMCs), taken from a glioma patient treated with radiotherapy, temozolomide or both. CDR3: CASSRAGSDTGELFF. CDR3 DNA: TGTGCCAGCTCACGGGCAGGGTCGGACACCGGGGAGCTGTTTTTT.